This T cell receptor beta chain originates from a study of STAT3 mutations in large granular lymphocyte leukemia. Study at large: Roughly half the longitudinally sequenced T-LGLL patients had canonical STAT3 mutations.

Study findings and constraints: After therapy, about 35% of the 18 patients switched clonotypes, all new clones STAT3 wild type. Every T-cell large granular lymphocyte leukemia patient had at least one immunodominant TCR beta clonotype. Treatment regimens differed across patients between samplings.

The CDR3 is 13 residues long. The V gene lost 2 bases and the J gene lost 10 bases, with 12 bases spanning the gap. From germline, CDR1 is MNHNS and CDR2 SASEGT. With regard to this clone: The antigen is undetermined.

Profiling relied on immunoSEQ multiplex PCR, and the TCRdb table lists in-frame clones only, not all of them. The table has 10,000 to 15,000 clones, over 85% seen once. Sequenced material: peripheral blood mononuclear cells. The V and J genes are TRBV6-1 and TRBJ1-3; no reliable D call. The receptor was isolated from a man aged 40-50 years with T-cell large granular lymphocyte leukemia. Some clones in this sample may be carry-over from other donors' samples. The CDR3 here is CASSEWSGQTIYF. The CDR3 DNA reads as TGTGCCAGCAGTGAATGGAGTGGGCAGACCATATATTTT.